The 30 T cell receptor beta chains listed next were all sequenced from one sample in a study of blood T cell repertoires in COVID-19 (dated by TCRdb to 2020 to 2021). The library was built by means of the immunoSEQ multiplex PCR assay. TCRdb provides this immuneACCESS table in a form limited to in-frame rearrangements. Some clones are lacking; in checked studies, under half of them reflect an unresolved V gene, and why the rest are absent is not known. This sample holds about 400,000 clones; around nine tenths were observed only once. Approximately 2% of the sample is taken by the ten largest. Input material: PBMCs or T cells enriched from blood (not recorded which). Receptor source: a woman aged 18-29 years with acute COVID-19.

This chain joins TRBV7-9 and TRBJ1-5; D is perhaps TRBD1 (6 bases). V shed 3 bases and J shed 8 bases, with 11 bases lying between them. There are 13 residues in the CDR3. Germline V gives CDR1 SEHNR, CDR2 FQNEAQ (reference sequence). The CDR3 loop reads CASSFGGPEPQHF. The CDR3 nucleotides are TGTGCCAGCAGCTTTGGGGGCCCTGAGCCCCAGCATTTT.

V usage is TRBV7-9 and J usage is TRBJ2-1; D possibly corresponds to TRBD2 (5 bases). The CDR3 runs 12 residues. Trimming cost V 2 bases and J 11 bases, with 10 bases left between them. Germline CDR1 reads SEHNR; CDR2 reads FQNEAQ (reference sequence). The CDR3 DNA reads TGTGCCAGCAGCTTAAGCGGTCCGAAGCAGTTCTTC. Protein sequence: CASSLSGPKQFF.

The chain joins TRBV28 to TRBJ2-7; D is unresolved. CDR3 length: 12 residues. CDR1 MDHEN and CDR2 SYDVKM come from the germline V gene. V lost 2 bases to trimming and J lost 3 bases, with 5 bases between them. CDR3 sequence: CASSLLYYEQYF. CDR3 coding DNA: TGTGCCAGCAGTTTACTCTACTACGAGCAGTACTTC.

V usage is TRBV19 and J usage is TRBJ1-5, with 11 bases matching TRBD1. The J segment lost 2 bases and the V segment lost 3 bases, leaving 6 bases of the junction unmatched. Germline CDR1 reads LNHDA; CDR2 reads SQIVND (reference sequence). The CDR3 has 17 residues. The CDR3 region is CASSMDRGRMGNQPQHF. In nucleotides, the CDR3 is TGTGCCAGTAGTATGGACAGGGGGCGGATGGGCAATCAGCCCCAGCATTTT.

CDR3 nucleotide sequence: TGTGCCAGCAGTGAGGGGGGGACAGGGGTCTCCTACGAGCAGTACTTC. This sequence encodes CASSEGGTGVSYEQYF. The chain joins TRBV6-1 to TRBJ2-7; 10 positions agree with TRBD1. Looked up from germline, CDR1 is MNHNS and CDR2 is SASEGT. Trimming removed 3 bases from V and 0 bases from J; junction bases left unmatched: 5. This CDR3 is 16 amino acids long.

The chain joins TRBV6-4 to TRBJ1-1, with no clear D. The germline V gene has CDR1 MRHNA and CDR2 SNTAGT. Between the trimmed V and J ends, which lost 7 bases and 0 bases, there was a span of 12 bases. The CDR3 runs to 14 residues. The CDR3: CASMAEAMNTEAFF. In nucleotides, the CDR3 is TGTGCCAGCATGGCGGAAGCTATGAACACTGAAGCTTTCTTT.

The genes are TRBV13 and TRBJ2-3, with 16 nucleotides matching TRBD2. The CDR3 is made up of 17 amino acids. Germline-derived CDR1 and CDR2 are PRHDT and FYEKMQ (reference sequence). Germline trimming cut 5 bases from V and 5 bases from J; bases unmatched to any gene: 7. The CDR3 region is CASSEGLAGGPGDTQYF. In DNA, the CDR3 is TGTGCCAGCAGCGAGGGACTAGCGGGGGGGCCGGGAGATACGCAGTATTTT. Supplemented by reference TRBV13 and TRBJ2-3, the full variable domain reads AAGVIQSPRHLIKEKRETATLKCYPIPRHDTVYWYQQGPGQDPQFLISFYEKMQSDKGSIPDRFSAQQFSDYHSELNMSSLELGDSALYFCASSEGLAGGPGDTQYFGPGTRLTVL.

The chain recombines TRBV7-9 with TRBJ1-6; 10 nucleotides agree with TRBD1. Trimming cost V 7 bases and J 10 bases; bases outside gene matches: 10. The CDR3 extends over 15 amino acids. Germline CDR1 is SEHNR and CDR2 is FQNEAQ (reference sequence). The CDR3 nucleotides are TGTGCCAGCACCGTAACCGGGACAGGGGTCTCACCCCTCCACTTT. This encodes CASTVTGTGVSPLHF.

This clone was found once. This chain joins TRBV28 and TRBJ2-1; D is uncertain. Germline CDR1 MDHEN, CDR2 SYDVKM. The germline V and J ends were trimmed by 3 bases and 8 bases, with 5 bases remaining between them. This CDR3 has 11 amino acids. The CDR3 loop reads CASSLSDEQFF. DNA for the CDR3: TGTGCCAGCAGTTTGAGTGATGAGCAGTTCTTC.

V and J are TRBV10-1 and TRBJ2-1; no clear D. Germline CDR1 WNHNN, CDR2 SYGVQD (reference sequence). This CDR3 comprises 13 residues. Trimming pared 5 bases from V and 8 bases from J, leaving 13 bases between. CDR3 nucleotide sequence: TGCGCCAGCAGTCAAATCTCGGTGGATGAGCAGTTCTTC. Translation gives CASSQISVDEQFF.

The gene calls are TRBV14 and TRBJ1-6, with D hard to call. CDR3 length equals 14 residues. Trimming stripped 5 bases from V and 7 bases from J, with 12 bases between. Germline CDR1 reads SGHDN; CDR2 reads FVKESK. Here the CDR3 reads CASSNRRRNSPLHF. The CDR3 bases are TGTGCCAGCAGCAATCGGCGGCGGAATTCACCCCTCCACTTT. Based on the CDR3 plus reference TRBV14 and TRBJ1-6, the full variable domain is EAGVTQFPSHSVIEKGQTVTLRCDPISGHDNLYWYRRVMGKEIKFLLHFVKESKQDESGMPNNRFLAERTGGTYSTLKVQPAELEDSGVYFCASSNRRRNSPLHFGNGTRLTVT.

This rearrangement joins TRBV7-9 to TRBJ2-5; 11 nucleotides align to TRBD2. This CDR3 is built from 18 residues. V shed 1 base, J shed 1 base, and the junction held 8 bases outside the gene matches. CDR1 SEHNR and CDR2 FQNEAQ come from the germline V gene (reference sequence). The CDR3: CASSLGASGGFRQETQYF. The CDR3 nucleotides are TGTGCCAGCAGCTTAGGCGCTAGCGGGGGGTTCCGCCAAGAGACCCAGTACTTC.

This rearrangement joins TRBV29-1 to TRBJ2-7; D might be TRBD2 (5 bases). V gave up 4 bases and J gave up 5 bases, with 12 bases separating them. CDR3 size: 12 residues. Germline V gives CDR1 SQVTM, CDR2 ANQGSEA. CDR3 residues: CSVAGVVNEQYF. The CDR3 nucleotides are TGCAGCGTTGCCGGGGTTGTCAACGAGCAGTACTTC.

The chain employs TRBV11-2 and TRBJ1-1; D remains ambiguous. CDR1 SGHAT and CDR2 FQNNGV come from the germline V gene. V was clipped by 5 bases and J by 6 bases, with 10 bases between them. This CDR3 spans 12 amino acids. CDR3: CASSPSGPEAFF. The CDR3 region has the DNA TGTGCCAGCAGCCCTTCCGGTCCTGAAGCTTTCTTT.

The chain combines TRBV21-1 with TRBJ1-6; the DNA was not compared with TRBD1, the D call given in the table. TRBV21-1 is assigned pseudogene status. This CDR3 is 16 amino acids long. The CDR3 DNA sequence: TGTGCCAGCAGCAAAGAATGTGGAACAGGGGAGTCACCCCTCCACTTT. Protein product: CASSKECGTGESPLHF.

This chain connects TRBV6-5 to TRBJ2-2; TRBD2 is a possible D gene (5 bases). The CDR3 consists of 14 residues. Trimming removed 2 bases at V and 4 bases at J, with 8 bases between. Germline CDR1 reads MNHEY; CDR2 reads SVGAGI. The CDR3 loop is CASSYLAGTGELFF. Written as DNA, the CDR3 is TGTGCCAGCAGTTACCTAGCCGGCACCGGGGAGCTGTTTTTT.

This clone occurred many times. The J gene is TRBJ2-7, the V gene TRBV11-2, with D unresolved. CDR3 size: 14 residues. V shed 1 base and J shed 2 bases, with 9 bases lying between them. CDR1 is SGHAT and CDR2 is FQNNGV in the germline V gene. The CDR3 nucleotides read TGTGCCAGCAGCTTAGGAGTCCTACCCTACGAGCAGTACTTC. Translation: CASSLGVLPYEQYF.

The chain links TRBV18 to TRBJ1-3; tentatively, D is TRBD1 (6 bases). Trimming pared 0 bases from V and 0 bases from J, leaving 12 bases between. This CDR3 is 17 amino acids long. CDR1 KGHSH and CDR2 LQKENI come from the germline V gene. CDR3 DNA sequence: TGTGCCAGCTCACCACCCTCCATGACAGGCTCTGGAAACACCATATATTTT. This encodes CASSPPSMTGSGNTIYF. The complete variable domain, with remaining parts taken from reference TRBV18 and TRBJ1-3, reads NAGVMQNPRHLVRRRGQEARLRCSPMKGHSHVYWYRQLPEEGLKFMVYLQKENIIDESGMPKERFSAEFPKEGPSILRIQQVVRGDSAAYFCASSPPSMTGSGNTIYFGEGSWLTVV.

This rearrangement joins TRBV6-1 to TRBJ1-1, with D possibly being TRBD1 (6 bases). This CDR3 is 16 amino acids long. The ends were cut back, 0 bases at V and 0 bases at J, with 11 bases in the middle. Looked up from germline, CDR1 is MNHNS and CDR2 is SASEGT. The CDR3 loop is CASSEAGQGMNTEAFF. In DNA form, the CDR3 reads TGTGCCAGCAGTGAAGCCGGTCAGGGGATGAACACTGAAGCTTTCTTT.

V usage is TRBV19 and J usage is TRBJ1-2; tentatively, D is TRBD1 (6 bases). V lost 3 bases and J lost 5, with 13 bases in between. The germline V gene has CDR1 LNHDA and CDR2 SQIVND (reference sequence). The CDR3 runs to 14 residues. CDR3 DNA: TGTGCCAGTAGTATTGCGGGGGACATATATGGCTACACCTTC. This encodes CASSIAGDIYGYTF.

This sequence joins TRBV7-8 and TRBJ2-7, with 8 nucleotides matching TRBD1. The CDR3 runs to 14 residues. The V and J ends lost 4 bases and 5 bases, in that order; junction bases with no gene match: 7. Germline V gene lookup returns CDR1 SGHVS and CDR2 FQNEAQ. The CDR3 is CASSSGTGDNEQYF. CDR3 DNA: TGTGCCAGCAGCTCCGGGACAGGCGACAACGAGCAGTACTTC.

This clone occurred once. This rearrangement joins TRBV14 to TRBJ2-5; 8 positions agree with TRBD2. Looked up from germline, CDR1 is SGHDN and CDR2 is FVKESK. V gave up 3 bases and J gave up 10 bases; unmatched junction bases: 13. The CDR3 contains 15 residues. CDR3 residues: CASSQVAGTFLGQYF. The CDR3 nucleotides are TGTGCCAGCAGCCAGGTAGCGGGAACCTTTCTTGGCCAGTACTTC.

The chain combines TRBV27 with TRBJ1-1; possible D gene TRBD1, 6 bases. In germline, CDR1 is MNHEY, CDR2 SMNVEV (reference sequence). The CDR3 runs 13 residues. The germline V and J ends were trimmed by 3 bases and 5 bases, with 10 bases remaining between them. DNA of the CDR3: TGTGCCAGCAGTTTTAACAGGGTTACTGAAGCTTTCTTT. It specifies CASSFNRVTEAFF.

The chain links TRBV7-9 to TRBJ2-1; 7 positions agree with TRBD2. The J segment lost 9 bases and the V segment lost 2 bases, leaving 13 bases of the junction unmatched. This CDR3 has 16 residues. Germline V gene lookup returns CDR1 SEHNR and CDR2 FQNEAQ (reference sequence). This CDR3 is CASSLRGGSWHGEQFF. The DNA of the CDR3 is TGTGCCAGCAGCTTAAGGGGCGGGAGCTGGCATGGTGAGCAGTTCTTC.

The CDR3 protein is CSGWTSGSGEQYF. The CDR3 nucleotides are TGCAGCGGTTGGACTAGCGGGAGTGGAGAGCAGTACTTC. The chain couples TRBV29-1 to TRBJ2-7; 13 bases agree with TRBD2. Trimming cost V 7 bases and J 7 bases; bases outside gene matches: 7. Germline V CDR1 and CDR2: SQVTM, ANQGSEA. The CDR3 is made up of 13 amino acids.

The chain links TRBV5-1 to TRBJ2-7, with a weak D call TRBD1 (5 bases). The CDR3 has 14 amino acids. With 0 bases removed from V and 7 bases from J, the gap between germline ends came to 14 bases. Germline CDR1 reads SGHRS; CDR2 reads YFSETQ. Written as DNA, the CDR3 is TGCGCCAGCAGCTTGGTTGTCAACTCAGGGGAGCAGTACTTC. Its protein is CASSLVVNSGEQYF.

The gene calls are TRBV27 and TRBJ2-7; D is perhaps TRBD1 (6 bases). Trimming removed 3 bases at V and 0 bases at J, with 9 bases between. Per the germline V gene, CDR1 is MNHEY and CDR2 is SMNVEV (reference sequence). CDR3 length: 14 amino acids. Here the CDR3 DNA reads TGTGCCAGCAGTTTGCAGGGGCCCTCCTACGAGCAGTACTTC. It encodes CASSLQGPSYEQYF.

The CDR3 sequence: CAVGGNRNEQFF. CDR3 nucleotide sequence: TGTGCCGTAGGGGGTAATCGAAATGAGCAGTTCTTC. The genes are TRBV7-9 and TRBJ2-1, with D possibly being TRBD1 (6 bases). V was pared by 11 bases and J by 7 bases, with 15 bases between. CDR1 is SEHNR and CDR2 is FQNEAQ in the germline V gene (reference sequence). The CDR3 has 12 residues.

This clone was observed once. The chain recombines TRBV10-2 with TRBJ2-5; tentatively, D is TRBD2 (5 bases). The CDR3 runs 13 residues. Trimming removed 8 bases from V and 5 bases from J, with 15 bases in between. Germline values: CDR1 WSHSY, CDR2 SAAADI. The CDR3 DNA is TGCGCCAGCGCTCGGGTACGCGGGGAGACCCAGTACTTC. It specifies CASARVRGETQYF.

The gene calls are TRBV27 and TRBJ1-1, with TRBD1 identical over 12 bases. The J segment lost 4 bases and the V segment lost 2 bases, leaving 5 bases of the junction unmatched. The germline CDR1 and CDR2 sequences are MNHEY and SMNVEV (reference sequence). The CDR3 covers 16 residues. The CDR3 DNA is TGTGCCAGCAGTTTAGTTTCGGGACAGGGGGCCACTGAAGCTTTCTTT. Its translation is CASSLVSGQGATEAFF.